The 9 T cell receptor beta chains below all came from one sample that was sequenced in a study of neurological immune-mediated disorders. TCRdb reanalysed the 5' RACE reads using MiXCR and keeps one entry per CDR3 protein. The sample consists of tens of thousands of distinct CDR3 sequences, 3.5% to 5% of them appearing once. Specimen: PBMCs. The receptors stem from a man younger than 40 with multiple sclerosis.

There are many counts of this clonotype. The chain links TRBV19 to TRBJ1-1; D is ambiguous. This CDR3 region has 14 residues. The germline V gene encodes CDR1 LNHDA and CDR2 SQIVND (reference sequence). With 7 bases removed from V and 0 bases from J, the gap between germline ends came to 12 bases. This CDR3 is CASTLGLVNTEAFF. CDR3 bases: TGTGCCAGTACCCTAGGGTTAGTGAACACTGAAGCTTTCTTT.

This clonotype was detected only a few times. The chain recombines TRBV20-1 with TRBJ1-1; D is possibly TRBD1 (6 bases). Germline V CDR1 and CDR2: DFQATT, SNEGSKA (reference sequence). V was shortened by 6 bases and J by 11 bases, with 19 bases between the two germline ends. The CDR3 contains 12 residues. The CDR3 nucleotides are TGCAGTGCGAGGATATTTCAGGGGACGGCTTTCTTT. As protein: CSARIFQGTAFF.

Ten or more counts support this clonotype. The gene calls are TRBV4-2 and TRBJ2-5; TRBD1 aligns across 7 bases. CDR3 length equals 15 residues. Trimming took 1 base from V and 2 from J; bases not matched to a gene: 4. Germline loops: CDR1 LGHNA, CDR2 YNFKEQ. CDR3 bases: TGTGCCAGCAGCCAAGTGGGGACAGATCAAGAGACCCAGTACTTC. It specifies CASSQVGTDQETQYF.

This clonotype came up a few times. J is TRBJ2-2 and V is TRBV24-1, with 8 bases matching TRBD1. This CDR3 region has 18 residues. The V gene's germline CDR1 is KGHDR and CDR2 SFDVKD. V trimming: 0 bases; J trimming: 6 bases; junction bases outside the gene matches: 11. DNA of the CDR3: TGTGCCACCAGTGATTTGCGATCGACAGGGGCGGGTCCCGGGGAGCTGTTTTTT. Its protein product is CATSDLRSTGAGPGELFF.

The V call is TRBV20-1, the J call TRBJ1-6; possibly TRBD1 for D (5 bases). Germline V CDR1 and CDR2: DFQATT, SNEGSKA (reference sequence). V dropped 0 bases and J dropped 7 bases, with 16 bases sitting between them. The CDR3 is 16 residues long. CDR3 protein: CSARDPSQGGNSPLHF. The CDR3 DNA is TGCAGTGCTAGAGACCCCTCGCAGGGAGGGAATTCACCCCTCCACTTT.

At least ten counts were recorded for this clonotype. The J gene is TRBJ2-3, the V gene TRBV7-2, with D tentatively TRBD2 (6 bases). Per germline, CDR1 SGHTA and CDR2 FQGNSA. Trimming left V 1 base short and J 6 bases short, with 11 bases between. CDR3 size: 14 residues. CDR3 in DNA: TGTGCCAGCAGCTTAGTAAGGGCGGGGGATACGCAGTATTTT. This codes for CASSLVRAGDTQYF.

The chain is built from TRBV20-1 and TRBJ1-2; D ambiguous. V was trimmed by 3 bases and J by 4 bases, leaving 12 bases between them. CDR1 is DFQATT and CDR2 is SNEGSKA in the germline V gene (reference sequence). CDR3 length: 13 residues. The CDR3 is CSASDGNLYGYTF. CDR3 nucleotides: TGCAGTGCTAGCGACGGTAACCTCTATGGCTACACCTTC.

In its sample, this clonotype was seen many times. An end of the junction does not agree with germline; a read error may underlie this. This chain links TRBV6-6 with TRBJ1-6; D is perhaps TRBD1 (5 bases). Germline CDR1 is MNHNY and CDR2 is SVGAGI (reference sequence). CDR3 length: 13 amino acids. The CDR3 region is CASSPRQNSPLNF. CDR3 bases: TGTGCCAGCAGTCCACGACAGAATTCACCCCTCAACTTT.

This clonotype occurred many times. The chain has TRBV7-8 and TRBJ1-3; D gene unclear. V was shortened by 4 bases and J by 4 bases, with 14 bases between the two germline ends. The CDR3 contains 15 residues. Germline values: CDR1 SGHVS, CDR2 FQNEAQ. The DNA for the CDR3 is TGTGCCAGCAGCTCCCGAAGGGTCCCGGGAAACACCATATATTTT. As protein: CASSSRRVPGNTIYF.